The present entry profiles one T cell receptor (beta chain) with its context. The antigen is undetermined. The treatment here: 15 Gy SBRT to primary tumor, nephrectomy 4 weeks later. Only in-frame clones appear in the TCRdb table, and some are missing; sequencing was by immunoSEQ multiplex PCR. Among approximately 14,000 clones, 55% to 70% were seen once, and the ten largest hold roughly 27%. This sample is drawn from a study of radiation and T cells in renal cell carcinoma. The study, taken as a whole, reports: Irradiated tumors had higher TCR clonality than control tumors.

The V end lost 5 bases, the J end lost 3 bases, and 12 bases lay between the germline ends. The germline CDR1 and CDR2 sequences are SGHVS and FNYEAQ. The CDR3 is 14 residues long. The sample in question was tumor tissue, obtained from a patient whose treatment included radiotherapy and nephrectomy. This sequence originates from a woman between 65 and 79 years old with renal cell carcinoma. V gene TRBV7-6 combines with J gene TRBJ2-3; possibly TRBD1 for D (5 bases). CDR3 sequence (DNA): TGTGCCAGCAGCCCAGACAGCGCAACAGATACGCAGTATTTT. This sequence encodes CASSPDSATDTQYF.